The T cell receptor beta chain described here comes from a study of blood T cells in healthy people across ages. Study at large: Template-switching capture recovered about one barcoded beta molecule per two T cells.

A J-beta primer mix and a sample-barcoded 5' primer were used in a second PCR of about 7 to 12 cycles. Carrying 12 random nucleotides, a template-switch adaptor labeled each individual cDNA molecule. TCRdb re-derived calls from the 5' RACE reads in MiXCR, one entry per CDR3 protein. Counted here are about 1,600,000 distinct CDR3 sequences, around 39% occurring once; the ten biggest clones make up 7.9%. Donor samples were obtained from healthy Caucasian individuals from Russia, aged about 6 to 100. The TCR comes from a woman aged 18-29 years in good health. Material for sequencing was blood.

CDR3 DNA: TGTGCCAGCAGTTCCCGGATAACGCCCCAGCATTTT. Translation gives CASSSRITPQHF. The V gene is TRBV28, the J gene TRBJ1-5; D ambiguous. CDR1 MDHEN and CDR2 SYDVKM come from the germline V gene. Trimming pared 4 bases from V and 9 bases from J, leaving 10 bases between. The CDR3 spans 12 residues.